Listed below are T cell receptor beta chains from one sample, sequenced in a study of blood T cell repertoires in COVID-19. The method was immunoSEQ multiplex PCR; TCRdb's version includes in-frame clones alone and lacks a portion of them. The table includes about 480,000 clones, 70% to 90% detected once. The specimen sequenced was PBMCs or T cells enriched from blood (not recorded which). These TCRs come from a woman aged 18-35 years with acute COVID-19. The CDR3 runs from the conserved cysteine through the conserved F or W. Each record gives: CDR3 protein, CDR3 DNA, J gene, D gene, CDR3 length, V gene, clone size. D genes are given only for firm matches. Clone size is not always given. Where it is, it says once, few, many or a class for expanded clones.

CASGPGHQLLMNTEAFF,TGTGCCAGTGGGCCGGGACACCAACTCCTTATGAACACTGAAGCTTTCTTT,TRBJ1-1,.,17,TRBV19,.
CASSDKGTYGYTF,TGTGCCAGCAGTGATAAGGGGACATATGGCTACACCTTC,TRBJ1-2,.,13,TRBV2,few
CATSDPGLALREQFF,TGTGCCACCAGTGATCCGGGACTAGCGTTACGAGAGCAGTTCTTC,TRBJ2-1,TRBD2,15,TRBV24-1,.
CASSATGTSGSTGELFF,TGTGCCAGCAGCGCTACCGGGACTAGCGGGAGCACCGGGGAGCTGTTTTTT,TRBJ2-2,TRBD2,17,TRBV7-9,.
CSVDAGNAHYGYTF,TGCAGCGTTGACGCAGGGAACGCGCATTATGGCTACACCTTC,TRBJ1-2,.,14,TRBV29-1,.
CASSPFPGSPNEKLFF,TGTGCCAGCTCACCATTTCCAGGATCGCCTAATGAAAAACTGTTTTTT,TRBJ1-4,.,16,TRBV18,.
CASSLGLAEPYEQYF,TGTGCCAGCAGCCTGGGACTAGCGGAACCCTACGAGCAGTACTTC,TRBJ2-7,TRBD2,15,TRBV3-1/TRBV3-2,.
CASSPKIIRTGQWSQPQHF,TGCGCCAGCAGCCCCAAGATCATTCGAACGGGACAGTGGAGTCAGCCCCAGCATTTT,TRBJ1-5,TRBD1,19,TRBV4-1,.
CASSLVVAETQYF,TGTGCCAGCAGCTTAGTAGTTGCGGAGACCCAGTACTTC,TRBJ2-5,.,13,TRBV7-2,.
CSRDPGLAGGIQETQYF,TGTTCCAGGGATCCGGGACTAGCGGGGGGGATCCAAGAGACCCAGTACTTC,TRBJ2-5,TRBD2,17,TRBV3-1/TRBV3-2,.
CASSPTSSSYNEQFF,TGTGCCAGCTCACCCACTAGCAGCTCCTACAATGAGCAGTTCTTC,TRBJ2-1,.,15,TRBV18,.